These 13 T cell receptor beta chains were all obtained from the same sample, sequenced in a study of blood T cell repertoires in COVID-19. The assay was immunoSEQ multiplex PCR, and TCRdb's table has in-frame clones only and misses some. The repertoire holds hundreds of thousands of clones, with about 85% as singletons. Sample: peripheral blood. These receptors were collected from a woman older than 75 with acute or convalescent COVID-19.

CDR3: CASSIKVGPAGQYF. The CDR3 nucleotides read TGTGCCAGTAGTATTAAGGTGGGGCCAGCGGGGCAGTACTTC. This chain joins TRBV19 and TRBJ2-7; TRBD2 might be the D (6 bases). Germline V gives CDR1 LNHDA, CDR2 SQIVND (reference sequence). The CDR3 has 14 amino acids. V was trimmed by 3 bases and J by 9 bases, leaving 18 bases between them.

This clone occurred a few times. V gene TRBV19 combines with J gene TRBJ2-1; 9 positions agree with TRBD2. From germline, CDR1 is LNHDA and CDR2 SQIVND (reference sequence). Losses at the gene ends were 2 bases for V and 7 bases for J; bases not matched to a gene: 6. The CDR3 consists of 15 residues. This CDR3 is CASSIRRGGNNEQFF. The CDR3 bases are TGTGCCAGTAGTATAAGGCGGGGGGGTAATAATGAGCAGTTCTTC.

The rearrangement joins TRBV3-1 (or the pseudogene TRBV3-2) to TRBJ2-7; 7 bases line up with TRBD2. J lost 0 bases, V lost 5 bases, and 7 bases had no gene match. This CDR3 has 15 residues. The V gene's germline CDR1 is LGHDT and CDR2 YNNKEL (reference sequence). CDR3 protein: CASSSSGIDSYEQYF. Written as DNA, the CDR3 is TGTGCCAGCAGCTCGAGCGGGATAGACTCCTACGAGCAGTACTTC.

This clone has only one observation. This chain joins TRBV6-5 and TRBJ2-7; TRBD1 aligns across 7 bases. Germline lookup yields CDR1 MNHEY and CDR2 SVGAGI. The CDR3 sequence is 13 residues long. Trimming cost V 8 bases and J 1 base; bases outside gene matches: 5. The CDR3, as DNA: TGTGCCAGCGACCGGGACAGATCCTACGAGCAGTACTTC. Translating it yields CASDRDRSYEQYF.

This clone was seen a few times. The chain combines TRBV7-9 with TRBJ2-7; 8 nucleotides line up with TRBD1. Trimming took 5 bases from V and 9 from J; bases not matched to a gene: 6. Germline assignment: CDR1 SEHNR and CDR2 FQNEAQ (reference sequence). The CDR3 sequence is 12 residues long. The chain's CDR3 is CASSTGQGGQYF. DNA of the CDR3: TGTGCCAGCAGCACCGGACAGGGCGGGCAGTACTTC.

J is TRBJ2-1 and V is TRBV1; TRBD2, the table's D call, lacks a check against the DNA. TRBV1 is marked as a pseudogene. This CDR3 is 20 amino acids long. The CDR3 loop reads CTSSQDGDPGTSRSRDEQFF. CDR3 DNA sequence: TGCACCAGCAGCCAAGATGGGGACCCCGGGACTAGCAGGTCCAGGGATGAGCAGTTCTTC.

V gene TRBV29-1 combines with J gene TRBJ2-2; TRBD2 aligns across 7 bases. This CDR3 spans 16 amino acids. Germline CDR1 reads SQVTM; CDR2 reads ANQGSEA. The junction had 13 bases not matched to a gene; V was cut back by 3 bases and J by 6 bases. The CDR3 DNA reads as TGCAGCGTTGATGGTGCTCCGACTAGCAGACCCGGGGAGCTGTTTTTT. Its translation is CSVDGAPTSRPGELFF.

V is TRBV11-2 and J is TRBJ2-3; D might be TRBD2 (5 bases). This CDR3 spans 12 amino acids. Trimming stripped 5 bases from V and 8 bases from J, with 11 bases between. Germline V gene lookup returns CDR1 SGHAT and CDR2 FQNNGV. CDR3 sequence (DNA): TGTGCCAGCAGCCCTAGTGGGAGTACGCAGTATTTT. The encoded protein is CASSPSGSTQYF.

V usage is TRBV9 and J usage is TRBJ1-4, with a possible D match to TRBD1 (6 bases). Looked up from germline, CDR1 is SGDLS and CDR2 is YYNGEE. CDR3 length: 14 amino acids. The V and J ends lost 3 bases and 4 bases respectively, with 10 bases between them. This CDR3 is CASSAGHLNEKLFF. In nucleotides, the CDR3 is TGTGCCAGCAGCGCGGGACACCTTAATGAAAAACTGTTTTTT.

This rearrangement joins TRBV7-9 to TRBJ1-1; 7 bases line up with TRBD1. The germline gives CDR1 SEHNR, CDR2 FQNEAQ (reference sequence). V gave up 5 bases and J gave up 5 bases; unmatched junction bases: 5. The length of the CDR3 is 13 residues. The CDR3 is CASSIRQGTEAFF. The CDR3 nucleotides read TGTGCCAGCAGCATCCGACAGGGTACTGAAGCTTTCTTT.

V is TRBV19 and J is TRBJ1-5, with TRBD1 matching 7 bases. Germline V gene data show CDR1 as LNHDA and CDR2 as SQIVND (reference sequence). The CDR3 runs 18 residues. V shed 5 bases, J shed 0 bases, and the junction held 13 bases outside the gene matches. The DNA of the CDR3 is TGTGCCAGTAGTGCCACAGGGGCGAGGTGGTATAGCAATCAGCCCCAGCATTTT. It codes for CASSATGARWYSNQPQHF.

V usage is TRBV12-3 or TRBV12-4 and J usage is TRBJ2-7; D is ambiguous. The CDR3 length is 13 residues. The V gene lost 5 bases and the J gene lost 2 bases, with 10 bases spanning the gap. CDR3: CASSRVLTYEQYF. Here the CDR3 DNA reads TGTGCCAGCAGTCGGGTTCTGACCTACGAGCAGTACTTC.

The V call is TRBV5-4, the J call TRBJ1-6, with 9 nucleotides matching TRBD1. The germline V gene has CDR1 SGHNT and CDR2 YYREEE (reference sequence). V dropped 3 bases and J dropped 0; count of bases not matched to a gene: 10. This CDR3 has 19 amino acids. In DNA, the CDR3 is TGTGCCAGCAGCTCTCCGGGACAGGGTTCGGGCTCCTATAATTCACCCCTCCACTTT. Amino acid sequence: CASSSPGQGSGSYNSPLHF.